This passage covers 30 T cell receptor beta chains from one sample sequenced in a study of blood T cell repertoires in COVID-19. Repertoires were generated with immunoSEQ multiplex PCR, while TCRdb's copy carries only in-frame clones and drops some. The top ten clones hold 0.7% of a sample with more than 400,000 clones, approximately 86% of them seen once. The sequenced sample was PBMCs or T cells enriched from blood (not recorded which). The receptors were gathered from a woman aged 18-29 years who had recovered from COVID-19.

V is TRBV14 and J is TRBJ2-7; 9 bases map to TRBD1. V dropped 4 bases and J dropped 0; count of bases not matched to a gene: 10. The CDR3 length is 17 residues. Germline lookup yields CDR1 SGHDN and CDR2 FVKESK. CDR3 residues: CASSLDRGDSGSYEQYF. The CDR3 region has the DNA TGTGCCAGCAGCCTAGACAGGGGGGACTCCGGCTCCTACGAGCAGTACTTC.

V gene TRBV5-4 combines with J gene TRBJ1-4; maybe TRBD1 (6 bases). This CDR3 spans 15 amino acids. The V end lost 3 bases, the J end lost 8 bases, and 17 bases lay between the germline ends. Germline CDR1 reads SGHNT; CDR2 reads YYREEE (reference sequence). CDR3 nucleotide sequence: TGTGCCAGCAGCTGGGATAGGGGGATCGGCGAAAAACTGTTTTTT. Amino acid sequence: CASSWDRGIGEKLFF. The full variable domain, completed using reference TRBV5-4 and TRBJ1-4, is ETGVTQSPTHLIKTRGQQVTLRCSSQSGHNTVSWYQQALGQGPQFIFQYYREEENGRGNFPPRFSGLQFPNYSSELNVNALELDDSALYLCASSWDRGIGEKLFFGSGTQLSVL.

V and J are TRBV30 and TRBJ2-7; 7 bases are shared with TRBD1. The CDR3 is 12 amino acids. Germline assignment: CDR1 GTSNPN and CDR2 SVGIG (reference sequence). With 7 bases clipped from V and 5 bases from J, the junction kept 8 bases outside the gene matches. The CDR3 sequence: CAYSTGFNEQYF. The CDR3 nucleotides are TGTGCCTATTCGACAGGGTTTAACGAGCAGTACTTC.

The rearrangement joins TRBV2 to TRBJ2-7, with 8 bases fitting TRBD1. Germline lookup yields CDR1 SNHLY and CDR2 FYNNEI. Germline trimming cut 4 bases from V and 4 bases from J; bases unmatched to any gene: 3. This CDR3 is 13 amino acids long. In DNA, the CDR3 is TGTGCCAGCAGTGGGACAGGGCGTTACGAGCAGTACTTC. Amino acid sequence: CASSGTGRYEQYF. The whole variable domain, remainder taken from reference TRBV2 and TRBJ2-7, is EPEVTQTPSHQVTQMGQEVILRCVPISNHLYFYWYRQILGQKVEFLVSFYNNEISEKSEIFDDQFSVERPDGSNFTLKIRSTKLEDSAMYFCASSGTGRYEQYFGPGTRLTVT.

The V call is TRBV19, the J call TRBJ1-1, with 10 positions matching TRBD1. The CDR3 extends over 15 amino acids. With 2 bases clipped from V and 4 bases from J, the junction kept 4 bases outside the gene matches. CDR1 and CDR2 (germline): LNHDA, SQIVND (reference sequence). The CDR3, as DNA: TGTGCCAGTAGTATAAGGGGACAGGGGAGCACTGAAGCTTTCTTT. It encodes CASSIRGQGSTEAFF. The full variable domain, with the rest looked up from reference TRBV19 and TRBJ1-1, is DGGITQSPKYLFRKEGQNVTLSCEQNLNHDAMYWYRQDPGQGLRLIYYSQIVNDFQKGDIAEGYSVSREKKESFPLTVTSAQKNPTAFYLCASSIRGQGSTEAFFGQGTRLTVV.

The V gene is TRBV5-1, the J gene TRBJ2-5; no definite D call. Trimming stripped 3 bases from V and 1 base from J, with 7 bases between. CDR3 length equals 13 residues. The germline CDR1 and CDR2 sequences are SGHRS and YFSETQ. The CDR3 DNA reads as TGCGCCAGCAGCTCACCGAGCCAAGAGACCCAGTACTTC. Translating gives CASSSPSQETQYF.

The chain uses TRBV29-1 and TRBJ2-3; TRBD1 agrees at 8 bases. This CDR3 is built from 14 residues. The ends lost 5 bases at V and 4 bases at J; junction bases unmatched: 8. The germline V gene has CDR1 SQVTM and CDR2 ANQGSEA. CDR3 protein: CSVRTGGRADTQYF. The CDR3, as DNA: TGCAGCGTTCGTACAGGGGGTAGGGCAGATACGCAGTATTTT.

The V and J genes are TRBV9 and TRBJ2-1; 8 bases fit TRBD1. V was pared by 3 bases and J by 3 bases, with 11 bases of the junction left unmatched. Germline loops: CDR1 SGDLS, CDR2 YYNGEE. The CDR3 runs to 17 residues. The CDR3 region has the DNA TGTGCCAGCAGCGCCGCGGGACAGGTCATTGGCTACAATGAGCAGTTCTTC. Translation: CASSAAGQVIGYNEQFF.

This clone came up once. The V and J genes are TRBV11-2 and TRBJ2-7; weak D call: TRBD2 (6 bases). Trimming left V 2 bases short and J 4 bases short, with 12 bases between. This CDR3 comprises 14 residues. Germline V gene sequence: CDR1 SGHAT, CDR2 FQNNGV. Here the CDR3 DNA reads TGTGCCAGCAGCTTAAGGGTCGGGGGATACGAGCAGTACTTC. Translated: CASSLRVGGYEQYF.

This chain joins TRBV5-1 and TRBJ1-1; 11 bases are a match to TRBD1. V lost 3 bases to trimming and J lost 4 bases; unmatched junction nucleotides: 8. The CDR3 extends over 16 amino acids. Germline CDR1 SGHRS, CDR2 YFSETQ. The CDR3 nucleotides read TGCGCCAGCAGCTCGACCTCCGGGACAGGGGGCACTGAAGCTTTCTTT. Translated, it gives CASSSTSGTGGTEAFF.

This clone was found many times. The chain has TRBV11-2 and TRBJ1-1; D gene ambiguous. The CDR3 consists of 15 residues. The germline V gene encodes CDR1 SGHAT and CDR2 FQNNGV. V was cut by 5 bases and J by 4 bases, with 17 bases left in between. The DNA of the CDR3 is TGTGCCAGCAGCCCGACATATAGTGGGTCCACTGAAGCTTTCTTT. Amino acids: CASSPTYSGSTEAFF.

This clone has a single count. J is TRBJ2-3 and V is TRBV7-2; unclear D gene. The CDR3 spans 14 residues. Germline assignment: CDR1 SGHTA and CDR2 FQGNSA. Trimming took 5 bases from V and 7 from J, leaving 16 bases between them. CDR3 DNA: TGTGCCAGCAGCCCCCCCAGTCTTGGCAATACGCAGTATTTT. This encodes CASSPPSLGNTQYF.

The genes are TRBV12-3 or TRBV12-4 and TRBJ1-1, with TRBD1 matching 10 bases. The length of the CDR3 is 13 residues. V was clipped by 5 bases and J by 5 bases; unmatched bases: 2. The DNA of the CDR3 is TGTGCCAGCAGTGGACAGGGGGAAACTGAAGCTTTCTTT. Its protein is CASSGQGETEAFF.

The rearrangement links TRBV7-8 to TRBJ2-7; a possible D gene is TRBD1 (6 bases). V was shortened by 5 bases and J by 4 bases, with 18 bases between the two germline ends. The CDR3 runs to 15 residues. Germline CDR1 reads SGHVS; CDR2 reads FQNEAQ. In nucleotides, the CDR3 is TGTGCCAGCAGCATAACACAGGGACCCTCTTACGAGCAGTACTTC. Its protein product is CASSITQGPSYEQYF.

This chain uses TRBV19 with TRBJ1-2; D gene unclear. The V gene's germline CDR1 is LNHDA and CDR2 SQIVND (reference sequence). Trimming stripped 5 bases from V and 3 bases from J, with 16 bases between. This CDR3 region has 15 residues. The CDR3 reads CASSLRRGEDYGYTF. The DNA for the CDR3 is TGTGCCAGTAGTCTTAGACGCGGGGAGGACTATGGCTACACCTTC.

V and J are TRBV19 and TRBJ2-1; the match to TRBD2 covers 8 bases. The CDR3 runs to 18 residues. Trimming at V came to 5 bases and at J to 4 bases, leaving 16 bases not matched to a gene. The germline V gene has CDR1 LNHDA and CDR2 SQIVND (reference sequence). The CDR3 loop reads CASSLQPEPGGPYNEQFF. In DNA, the CDR3 is TGTGCCAGTAGTCTTCAACCCGAGCCGGGGGGGCCATACAATGAGCAGTTCTTC.

For this clone: At one boundary the junction diverges from the germline segment, which might be a read error. V is TRBV2 and J is TRBJ1-6; D might be TRBD1 (6 bases). This CDR3 comprises 13 residues. Germline CDR1 is SNHLY and CDR2 is FYNNEI. CDR3 bases: TGTGCCAGCTGCGGAGTGAGGACAGCGATCGTCTACTTT. Translating it yields CASCGVRTAIVYF.

The chain is built from TRBV12-5 and TRBJ1-1, with D unresolved. CDR1 and CDR2 (germline): LGHNT, FRNRAP. The CDR3 extends over 14 amino acids. V gave up 4 bases and J gave up 4 bases, with 13 bases separating them. The CDR3 region is CASGSGREGTEAFF. The CDR3 DNA is TGTGCTAGTGGTTCGGGGAGGGAGGGCACTGAAGCTTTCTTT.

The V and J genes are TRBV27 and TRBJ1-6; 8 bases align to TRBD1. This CDR3 is built from 12 residues. V shed 8 bases and J 10 bases; nucleotides not matched to a gene: 4. Germline CDR1 and CDR2: MNHEY and SMNVEV (reference sequence). Here the CDR3 reads CASSGGQSPLHF. The CDR3 DNA reads TGTGCCAGCTCAGGGGGCCAATCACCCCTCCACTTT.

This sequence joins TRBV28 and TRBJ2-7; the match to TRBD1 covers 7 bases. The CDR3 consists of 15 residues. V lost 5 bases, J lost 0 bases, and 7 bases stayed unmatched. Germline V gives CDR1 MDHEN, CDR2 SYDVKM. For the CDR3, the DNA is TGTGCCAGCAGTCCGCCAGGGGGTCGCTCCTACGAGCAGTACTTC. It is translated as CASSPPGGRSYEQYF.

The chain uses TRBV5-1 and TRBJ2-7; a weak D match, TRBD2 (6 bases). Germline V gene data show CDR1 as SGHRS and CDR2 as YFSETQ. There are 15 residues in the CDR3. Trimming removed 0 bases from V and 4 bases from J, with 14 bases in between. CDR3: CASSLVGGFGYEQYF. CDR3 sequence (DNA): TGCGCCAGCAGCTTGGTCGGGGGATTCGGGTACGAGCAGTACTTC.

This chain uses TRBV10-3 with TRBJ1-2; unclear D gene. CDR3 length equals 13 residues. With 4 bases removed from V and 2 bases from J, the gap between germline ends came to 8 bases. Germline V gives CDR1 ENHRY, CDR2 SYGVKD. The DNA of the CDR3 is TGTGCCATCAGTGGCGACGGGAACTATGGCTACACCTTC. Translating it yields CAISGDGNYGYTF.

CDR3 bases: TGTGCCTGGAGTAGCGCGGGACCCACTGGAAACACCATATATTTT. Protein product: CAWSSAGPTGNTIYF. The rearrangement links TRBV30 to TRBJ1-3; D is perhaps TRBD1 (5 bases). Trimming left V 2 bases short and J 2 bases short, with 13 bases between. The V gene's germline CDR1 is GTSNPN and CDR2 SVGIG (reference sequence). The CDR3 is 15 amino acids.

The J gene is TRBJ2-4, the V gene TRBV19; D is unclear. CDR1 is LNHDA and CDR2 is SQIVND in the germline V gene (reference sequence). The ends were cut back, 1 base at V and 2 bases at J, with 9 bases in the middle. The CDR3 spans 15 residues. The CDR3 nucleotides are TGTGCCAGTAGTATAGTCCTACTGCCCAAAAACATTCAGTACTTC. This sequence encodes CASSIVLLPKNIQYF.

The V and J genes are TRBV18 and TRBJ1-4; D gene ambiguous. The CDR3 sequence is 13 residues long. CDR1 is KGHSH, CDR2 LQKENI, per germline. The V end lost 3 bases, the J end lost 0 bases, and 2 bases lay between the germline ends. In DNA, the CDR3 is TGTGCCAGCTCACCCGCAACTAATGAAAAACTGTTTTTT. Its protein is CASSPATNEKLFF.

The chain combines TRBV5-6 with TRBJ1-2, with 8 bases fitting TRBD1. The germline gives CDR1 SGHDT, CDR2 YYEEEE. CDR3 length: 15 residues. The V segment lost 4 bases and the J segment 3 bases; nucleotides outside the gene matches: 8. The CDR3 bases are TGTGCCAGCAGCCGAGGACAGGGTGTGTACTATGGCTACACCTTC. Translated: CASSRGQGVYYGYTF.

The CDR3 DNA reads TGTGCCAGTAGTATGGGGCTTTCGGGGCCCCAGCATTTT. It yields the protein CASSMGLSGPQHF. The chain carries TRBV19 and TRBJ1-5; tentatively, D is TRBD1 (5 bases). The V end was cut by 3 bases, the J end by 9 bases, with 12 bases between. CDR1 and CDR2 (germline): LNHDA, SQIVND (reference sequence). The CDR3 runs to 13 residues.

Comments on this clone: Other nucleotide sequences in the sample specify the same CDR3. V is TRBV5-1 and J is TRBJ1-1, with D unresolved. CDR3 size: 14 residues. Looked up from germline, CDR1 is SGHRS and CDR2 is YFSETQ. Trimming cost V 0 bases and J 1 base, with 7 bases left between them. The CDR3 DNA follows: TGCGCCAGCAGCTTGGCTGCAGGGAACACTGAAGCTTTCTTT. Amino acids: CASSLAAGNTEAFF.

This chain joins TRBV7-8 and TRBJ1-1; 7 bases are shared with TRBD1. From germline, CDR1 is SGHVS and CDR2 FQNEAQ. The CDR3 totals 14 residues. V was clipped by 2 bases and J by 4 bases; unmatched bases: 4. The CDR3 loop is CASSLQGQSTEAFF. As DNA, the CDR3 is TGTGCCAGCAGCTTACAGGGACAGTCCACTGAAGCTTTCTTT.

This clone was observed a single time. The chain uses TRBV11-2 and TRBJ1-6; tentatively, D is TRBD1 (6 bases). Trimming stripped 5 bases from V and 10 bases from J, with 15 bases between. Germline lookup yields CDR1 SGHAT and CDR2 FQNNGV. The CDR3 is 14 residues long. In nucleotides, the CDR3 is TGTGCCAGCAGCCCACGACCGGGGGGCTCACCCCTCCACTTT. Its protein product is CASSPRPGGSPLHF.